The clone carrying this T cell receptor (beta chain) came up many times. The antigen remains unidentified. This CDR3 spans 18 amino acids. From germline, CDR1 is LGHDT and CDR2 YNNKEL (reference sequence). Unmatched junction bases numbered 18, after V lost 4 bases and J lost 10 bases. TCRdb re-called the reads with MiXCR, one entry per CDR3 protein. The sample has 600,000 to 800,000 distinct CDR3 sequences, roughly 24% seen once. This sample is drawn from a study of T cell repertoires in cytomegalovirus infection. As for the study in general: Indicated by public TCR beta signatures were CMV infection and matching HLA type.

Overall study findings and caveats: Clonotype analysis showed dominance of the ex vivo response by HLA-C-restricted CMV-specific TCR beta clonotypes.

This receptor was identified in a human donor in good health (CMV status not recorded). Some clones in this sample may be carry-over from other donors' samples. Sequencing was done on a sample of CD8+ T cells from PBMCs. V gene TRBV3-1 combines with J gene TRBJ2-1, with TRBD2 matching 11 bases. CDR3 in amino acids: CASSRPFKASGGSMEQFF. The CDR3 DNA sequence: TGTGCCAGCAGCCGCCCTTTTAAGGCTAGCGGGGGGTCCATGGAGCAGTTCTTC.